This T cell receptor (beta chain) was identified during a study of T cells expressing NK-cell markers. Study outcomes and limitations: Researchers report these clonotypes also headed the CD3+CD56-NKG2C+ fraction in four donors.

Germline CDR1 reads SNHLY; CDR2 reads FYNNEI. The CDR3 is 18 residues long. TCRdb reanalyzed the 5' RACE reads, giving one entry per CDR3 protein sequence and no DNA. The listing contains 130,000 to 150,000 distinct CDR3 sequences. In regard to this clonotype: Its matching antigen is unknown.

This sequence joins TRBV2 and TRBJ1-5; the TCRdb D gene call, TRBD1, has no DNA to confirm it. The sequenced sample was blood T cells: a sorted CD56 or NKG2C T cell subset, CD4+ or CD8+ T cells, or bulk PBMC T cells (not recorded which). The TCR originated in a young man in good health. This CDR3 reads CASSSQGAALFSNQPQHF.